Below are 32 T cell receptor beta chains sequenced from a single sample in a study of graft-versus-host responses after intestinal transplantation (TCRdb year 2021). Read against the paper, the sample's time point label means: cells obtained before transplantation from donor or recipient. The library was obtained by the immunoSEQ multiplex PCR assay. TCRdb obtained this table from immuneACCESS and retained in-frame rearrangements with V and J assigned. These tables miss some clones; where compared with another copy, unresolved V genes account for less than half of the shortfall, and the remainder is unexplained. Within this sample are 60,000 to 90,000 clones, with 90% of them counted one time only. The ten largest clones capture about 1.3% of the sample. Their antigen targets remain unknown. The sequenced sample was unstimulated CD8+ T cells sorted from spleen or lymph node cells, obtained before intestinal transplant. These receptors all stem from a human donor who received an intestinal transplant.

This chain joins TRBV4-1 and TRBJ2-7; the match to TRBD1 covers 7 bases. This CDR3 region has 14 residues. Germline assignment: CDR1 MGHRA and CDR2 YSYEKL. The V segment lost 4 bases and the J segment 2 bases; nucleotides outside the gene matches: 5. The chain's CDR3 is CASSPWTGPYEQYF. CDR3 coding DNA: TGCGCCAGCAGCCCGTGGACAGGACCCTACGAGCAGTACTTC.

CDR3 in DNA: TGTGCCAGCTCACCAAGCCCAGGGGCCAGAACCTTCTCTGGAAACACCATATATTTT. Its translation: CASSPSPGARTFSGNTIYF. The chain joins TRBV18 to TRBJ1-3; a possible D gene is TRBD1 (6 bases). CDR1 is KGHSH and CDR2 is LQKENI in the germline V gene. The CDR3 is 19 residues long. The V and J ends lost 2 bases and 0 bases respectively, with 20 bases between them.

This sequence joins TRBV13 and TRBJ1-3, with 8 bases that match TRBD1. J gave up 3 bases and V 4 bases, and 5 bases lay outside the gene matches. CDR3 length: 15 residues. CDR1 is PRHDT, CDR2 FYEKMQ, per germline (reference sequence). The DNA of the CDR3 is TGTGCCAGCAGCTCCAGGGGGCAGGGTGGAAACACCATATATTTT. Protein product: CASSSRGQGGNTIYF.

The CDR3 sequence is CASSYGLAGGVDTQYF. DNA for the CDR3: TGTGCCAGCAGCTACGGACTAGCGGGGGGTGTTGATACGCAGTATTTT. The gene calls are TRBV5-6 and TRBJ2-3; 14 positions match TRBD2. V was clipped by 3 bases and J by 6 bases; unmatched bases: 6. This CDR3 is built from 16 residues. Germline-derived CDR1 and CDR2 are SGHDT and YYEEEE.

V usage is TRBV10-2 and J usage is TRBJ1-3, with D possibly matching TRBD1 (6 bases). Trimming removed 6 bases from V and 4 bases from J, with 13 bases in between. Germline CDR1 and CDR2: WSHSY and SAAADI. The length of the CDR3 is 14 residues. The CDR3 DNA reads as TGCGCCAGCAGCGAAACAGGGTACGGAAACACCATATATTTT. It specifies CASSETGYGNTIYF.

This clone occurred a few times. The rearrangement uses TRBV27 and TRBJ1-2; tentative D call: TRBD1 (5 bases). CDR3 length: 13 amino acids. Trimming took off 8 bases at V and 6 bases at J, with 16 bases between the two ends. Germline CDR1 is MNHEY and CDR2 is SMNVEV (reference sequence). CDR3 sequence reads: CASRPGGSNGYTF. CDR3 coding DNA: TGTGCCAGCCGCCCCGGGGGGTCCAATGGCTACACCTTC.

This clone was seen once. V usage is TRBV5-1 and J usage is TRBJ2-7; 7 bases map to TRBD1. V dropped 4 bases and J dropped 3; count of bases not matched to a gene: 4. The CDR3 has 13 residues. The germline gives CDR1 SGHRS, CDR2 YFSETQ. The CDR3 region is CASSLRDSYEQYF. CDR3 nucleotide sequence: TGCGCCAGCAGCCTCCGGGACAGCTACGAGCAGTACTTC.

V gene TRBV6-5 combines with J gene TRBJ1-2, with a weak D call TRBD1 (5 bases). V was shortened by 5 bases and J by 2 bases, with 12 bases between the two germline ends. There are 14 residues in the CDR3. CDR1 and CDR2 (germline): MNHEY, SVGAGI. CDR3 residues: CASSPEGPNYGYTF. CDR3 DNA: TGTGCCAGCAGTCCGGAGGGACCAAACTATGGCTACACCTTC.

The chain combines TRBV5-5 with TRBJ1-3; D call uncertain. The CDR3 is 14 residues long. Trimming left V 6 bases short and J 3 bases short, with 13 bases between. Germline assignment: CDR1 SGHKS and CDR2 YYEKEE (reference sequence). The CDR3 DNA is TGTGCCAGCACCCCCGAGGCGATTGGAAACACCATATATTTT. Translation gives CASTPEAIGNTIYF. Full variable domain (outside the CDR3, taken from reference TRBV5-5 and TRBJ1-3): DAGVTQSPTHLIKTRGQQVTLRCSPISGHKSVSWYQQVLGQGPQFIFQYYEKEERGRGNFPDRFSARQFPNYSSELNVNALLLGDSALYLCASTPEAIGNTIYFGEGSWLTVV.

V and J are TRBV4-1 and TRBJ2-5; 9 nucleotides align to TRBD2. Germline CDR1 MGHRA, CDR2 YSYEKL. The CDR3 runs 15 residues. V lost 1 base to trimming and J lost 4 bases; unmatched junction nucleotides: 4. The CDR3 bases are TGCGCCAGCAGCCAAGGGCGGGGGGGCGTAGAGACCCAGTACTTC. It is translated as CASSQGRGGVETQYF.

This chain uses TRBV7-2 with TRBJ1-6; 7 bases map to TRBD1. With V trimmed by 8 bases and J by 3 bases, 13 bases remained unmatched. The CDR3 consists of 17 residues. CDR1 is SGHTA and CDR2 is FQGNSA in the germline V gene. The CDR3 nucleotides read TGTGCCAGCCACGATGGGATAGGGGGCCTCTATAATTCACCCCTCCACTTT. Amino acid sequence: CASHDGIGGLYNSPLHF. Full variable domain (outside the CDR3, taken from reference TRBV7-2 and TRBJ1-6): GAGVSQSPSNKVTEKGKDVELRCDPISGHTALYWYRQSLGQGLEFLIYFQGNSAPDKSGLPSDRFSAERTGGSVSTLTIQRTQQEDSAVYLCASHDGIGGLYNSPLHFGNGTRLTVT.

The rearrangement uses TRBV13 and TRBJ2-7; 14 bases match TRBD2. The ends lost 4 bases at V and 3 bases at J; junction bases unmatched: 5. The germline V gene has CDR1 PRHDT and CDR2 FYEKMQ (reference sequence). The length of the CDR3 is 16 residues. In DNA form, the CDR3 reads TGTGCCAGCAGCTCAACGACTAGCGGGGGGGTCTACGAGCAGTACTTC. It yields the protein CASSSTTSGGVYEQYF.

The CDR3 DNA sequence: TGTGCCAGCAGCTTATCCGGGGGTACCCAAGAGACCCAGTACTTC. Amino acid sequence: CASSLSGGTQETQYF. V usage is TRBV13 and J usage is TRBJ2-5; TRBD2 is a possible D gene (6 bases). The germline V gene encodes CDR1 PRHDT and CDR2 FYEKMQ (reference sequence). CDR3 length: 15 residues. V was shortened by 2 bases and J by 1 base, with 11 bases between the two germline ends.

The chain has TRBV15 and TRBJ1-1; D is unresolved. The CDR3 loop spans 15 amino acids. Between the trimmed V and J ends, which lost 3 bases and 0 bases, there was a span of 11 bases. Germline CDR1 and CDR2: LNHNV and YYDKDF (reference sequence). The CDR3 nucleotides are TGTGCCACCAGCAGCCGCAGGACTATGAACACTGAAGCTTTCTTT. It translates to CATSSRRTMNTEAFF.

This clone was counted once. The genes are TRBV5-4 and TRBJ2-3; the D is unclear. The germline V and J ends were trimmed by 3 bases and 0 bases, with 17 bases remaining between them. The CDR3 loop spans 17 amino acids. Germline V gene data show CDR1 as SGHNT and CDR2 as YYREEE (reference sequence). CDR3 sequence reads: CASSSLAERMSTDTQYF. CDR3 sequence (DNA): TGTGCCAGCAGCTCCTTGGCGGAAAGAATGAGCACAGATACGCAGTATTTT.

The V call is TRBV15, the J call TRBJ2-3; TRBD1 is a possible D gene (6 bases). This CDR3 is 14 amino acids long. Germline V lookup: CDR1 LNHNV, CDR2 YYDKDF (reference sequence). The V gene lost 0 bases and the J gene lost 5 bases, with 9 bases spanning the gap. The CDR3 region has the DNA TGTGCCACCAGCAGAGATCAAGGGGGAGATACGCAGTATTTT. It codes for CATSRDQGGDTQYF.

The DNA for the CDR3 is TGCGCCAGCAGTGAGTCGGCGGGCACCGGGGAGCTGTTTTTT. It specifies CASSESAGTGELFF. This rearrangement joins TRBV10-2 to TRBJ2-2, with D maybe TRBD2 (5 bases). This CDR3 is 14 amino acids long. Germline CDR1 reads WSHSY; CDR2 reads SAAADI. V was cut by 0 bases and J by 4 bases, with 6 bases left in between.

The rearrangement links TRBV27 to TRBJ1-1, with 10 bases that match TRBD1. V dropped 7 bases and J dropped 4; count of bases not matched to a gene: 6. This CDR3 has 14 residues. The germline CDR1 and CDR2 sequences are MNHEY and SMNVEV (reference sequence). The CDR3 sequence: CASTPGQGGTEAFF. CDR3 nucleotide sequence: TGTGCCAGCACCCCCGGACAGGGGGGCACTGAAGCTTTCTTT.

The J gene is TRBJ1-5, the V gene TRBV5-4, with D maybe TRBD1 (6 bases). The length of the CDR3 is 12 residues. The V end was cut by 4 bases, the J end by 6 bases, with 8 bases between. Germline CDR1 is SGHNT and CDR2 is YYREEE (reference sequence). In nucleotides, the CDR3 is TGTGCCAGCAGCCCAGGGGTTCAGCCCCAGCATTTT. It translates to CASSPGVQPQHF.

This chain uses TRBV2 with TRBJ2-1; 9 positions match TRBD1. From germline, CDR1 is SNHLY and CDR2 FYNNEI. After removal of 6 bases from V and 6 bases from J, the junction contained 12 bases not matched to a gene. The CDR3 sequence is 16 residues long. The CDR3 sequence: CASRGRRDRVSNEQFF. CDR3 nucleotide sequence: TGTGCCAGCAGGGGGAGACGGGACAGGGTTTCCAATGAGCAGTTCTTC.

This clone has a single count. The V and J genes are TRBV5-1 and TRBJ2-7; D might be TRBD2 (6 bases). The germline V gene encodes CDR1 SGHRS and CDR2 YFSETQ. Trimming pared 0 bases from V and 3 bases from J, leaving 10 bases between. The CDR3 is 14 amino acids. CDR3 protein: CASSLGDFGYEQYF. For the CDR3, the DNA is TGCGCCAGCAGCTTGGGGGACTTCGGCTACGAGCAGTACTTC.

The chain carries TRBV19 and TRBJ2-7; 8 bases match TRBD1. The CDR3 length is 14 residues. Germline CDR1 is LNHDA and CDR2 is SQIVND (reference sequence). The junction had 6 bases not matched to a gene; V was cut back by 3 bases and J by 5 bases. The CDR3 here is CASSIADRVDEQYF. For the CDR3, the DNA is TGTGCCAGTAGTATCGCGGACAGGGTTGACGAGCAGTACTTC.

This clone was recorded only once. This chain joins TRBV5-8 and TRBJ2-1; D is possibly TRBD1 (5 bases). The CDR3 extends over 13 amino acids. Trimming cost V 2 bases and J 4 bases, with 7 bases left between them. The V gene's germline CDR1 is SGHTS and CDR2 YDEGEE. CDR3 amino acids: CASSLGAYNEQFF. CDR3 nucleotide sequence: TGTGCCAGCAGCTTAGGGGCGTACAATGAGCAGTTCTTC.

The V and J genes are TRBV27 and TRBJ2-5; 14 positions match TRBD2. The J call may be in error: the DNA end matches TRBJ2-7 better. The CDR3 consists of 16 residues. Per germline, CDR1 MNHEY and CDR2 SMNVEV (reference sequence). Here the CDR3 DNA reads TGTGCCAGCAGTCCAGGACTAGCGGGGGGCTCCTACGAGCAGTACTTC. It codes for CASSPGLAGGSYEQYF.

The V gene is TRBV19, the J gene TRBJ2-7, with a weak D call TRBD2 (5 bases). The V end lost 5 bases, the J end lost 0 bases, and 14 bases lay between the germline ends. The CDR3 is made up of 15 amino acids. The germline V gene encodes CDR1 LNHDA and CDR2 SQIVND (reference sequence). CDR3 sequence reads: CASSPTRALSYEQYF. The CDR3 DNA is TGTGCCAGTAGTCCAACGCGGGCCCTCTCCTACGAGCAGTACTTC. The complete variable domain, with remaining parts taken from reference TRBV19 and TRBJ2-7, reads DGGITQSPKYLFRKEGQNVTLSCEQNLNHDAMYWYRQDPGQGLRLIYYSQIVNDFQKGDIAEGYSVSREKKESFPLTVTSAQKNPTAFYLCASSPTRALSYEQYFGPGTRLTVT.

The gene calls are TRBV18 and TRBJ1-3, with D hard to call. The V and J ends lost 2 bases and 0 bases respectively, with 5 bases between them. The germline CDR1 and CDR2 sequences are KGHSH and LQKENI. The CDR3 runs to 14 residues. The CDR3: CASSPASSGNTIYF. The CDR3 nucleotides are TGTGCCAGCTCACCAGCGAGCTCTGGAAACACCATATATTTT.

This clone appeared a few times. This chain uses TRBV12-1 with TRBJ2-1; the D segment call TRBD2 is taken from the table without a DNA check. TRBV12-1 represents a pseudogene. This CDR3 has 16 residues. The CDR3 sequence: CASSFGRASGDNEQFF. The CDR3 coding sequence is TGTGCCAGCAGCTTTGGTAGGGCTAGCGGGGACAATGAGCAGTTCTTC.

This clone was observed a few times. The chain has TRBV5-6 and TRBJ2-7; the match to TRBD1 covers 9 bases. This CDR3 is built from 15 residues. With 4 bases clipped from V and 5 bases from J, the junction kept 10 bases outside the gene matches. Germline V gives CDR1 SGHDT, CDR2 YYEEEE. The CDR3 protein is CASSGPGQGSNEQYF. Here the CDR3 DNA reads TGTGCCAGCAGCGGACCGGGACAGGGCAGCAACGAGCAGTACTTC. Complete variable domain (other parts from reference TRBV5-6 and TRBJ2-7): DAGVTQSPTHLIKTRGQQVTLRCSPKSGHDTVSWYQQALGQGPQFIFQYYEEEERQRGNFPDRFSGHQFPNYSSELNVNALLLGDSALYLCASSGPGQGSNEQYFGPGTRLTVT.

Points on this clone: Germline and junction disagree at one end, which may indicate a read error. The J gene is TRBJ2-7, the V gene TRBV7-6, with TRBD1 matching over 8 bases. This CDR3 region has 14 residues. CDR1 and CDR2 from the germline V gene are SGHVS and FNYEAQ. The CDR3 spells CASSLGTGTYGQYF. CDR3 DNA sequence: TGTGCCAGCAGCTTGGGGACAGGTACTTACGGGCAGTACTTC.

The gene calls are TRBV25-1 and TRBJ2-1; perhaps TRBD2 as D (6 bases). Germline loops: CDR1 MGHDK, CDR2 SYGVNS. V lost 4 bases and J 2 bases, leaving 9 bases between the germline ends. There are 14 residues in the CDR3. CDR3 protein: CASSVGGPYNEQFF. The CDR3 DNA is TGTGCCAGCAGTGTAGGAGGGCCCTACAATGAGCAGTTCTTC.

The chain is built from TRBV12-2 and TRBJ1-1. TRBV12-2 is assigned pseudogene status. This CDR3 comprises 16 residues. CDR3 residues: CASRLTGSTRKTEAFF. As DNA, the CDR3 is TGTGCAAGTCGCTTAACGGGGTCCACCCGGAAGACTGAAGCTTTCTTT.

The V and J genes are TRBV7-8 and TRBJ2-1, with D possibly matching TRBD2 (8 bases). Trimming shortened V by 1 base and J by 7 bases, and 20 bases separated the two germline ends. This CDR3 has 17 residues. In germline, CDR1 is SGHVS, CDR2 FQNEAQ. CDR3 sequence (DNA): TGTGCCAGCAGCTTAGGACGGGGGGGGGACAGCCAAAATGAGCAGTTCTTC. Residues: CASSLGRGGDSQNEQFF.